The 3 T cell receptor beta chains reported below all come from one sample, sequenced in a study of T cell responses to AZD1222 COVID-19 vaccine. Measured with immunoSEQ multiplex PCR; TCRdb has only the in-frame clones, and not every one. The table includes about 100,000 clones, about 85% detected once. Sequences were derived from peripheral blood, sampled 28 days after the second AZD1222 dose. Receptors were obtained from an adult who received the AZD1222 COVID-19 vaccine.

This chain joins TRBV19 and TRBJ2-1; 10 positions agree with TRBD2. V was clipped by 5 bases and J by 2 bases; unmatched bases: 0. CDR1 is LNHDA, CDR2 SQIVND, per germline (reference sequence). This CDR3 comprises 14 residues. The CDR3 protein is CASSLAGAYNEQFF. The CDR3 DNA reads as TGTGCCAGTAGTCTAGCGGGAGCCTACAATGAGCAGTTCTTC.

The chain couples TRBV7-9 to TRBJ1-1; possibly TRBD1 for D (5 bases). Germline lookup yields CDR1 SEHNR and CDR2 FQNEAQ (reference sequence). The CDR3 extends over 12 amino acids. V was trimmed by 5 bases and J by 7 bases, leaving 11 bases between them. CDR3 in amino acids: CASSIGTVEAFF. As DNA, the CDR3 is TGTGCCAGCAGCATAGGGACGGTTGAAGCTTTCTTT. The full variable domain, rest sourced from reference TRBV7-9 and TRBJ1-1, is DTGVSQNPRHKITKRGQNVTFRCDPISEHNRLYWYRQTLGQGPEFLTYFQNEAQLEKSRLLSDRFSAERPKGSFSTLEIQRTEQGDSAMYLCASSIGTVEAFFGQGTRLTVV.

The CDR3: CASNLPWEREGPIGELFF. CDR3 in DNA: TGTGCCAGCAACCTCCCCTGGGAGCGGGAGGGCCCCATCGGGGAGCTGTTTTTT. The chain combines TRBV28 with TRBJ2-2, with 10 bases fitting TRBD2. The J segment lost 7 bases and the V segment lost 7 bases, leaving 18 bases of the junction unmatched. This CDR3 comprises 18 residues. Germline CDR1 reads MDHEN; CDR2 reads SYDVKM.